This T cell receptor beta chain was identified during a study of cytomegalovirus exposure and HLA in healthy donors. Study-level background: Ancestry clustering placed around four fifths of over 300 genotyped donors in the Caucasian-associated cluster. Study-level results: In a later analysis, the majority of CMV-associated beta chains seemingly showed HLA restriction. Excluded: some indistinguishable V segments such as TRBV6-2 and TRBV6-3.

V gave up 0 bases and J gave up 11 bases, with 16 bases separating them. This CDR3 region has 14 residues. Looked up from germline, CDR1 is MNHEY and CDR2 is SVGAGI. The PCR was carried out with 60 Vbeta primers and 13 Jbeta primers. This table comes from immunoSEQ multiplex PCR, and its TCRdb copy is limited to in-frame clones, with some not included. In the table there are 85,000 to 130,000 clones, 75% of which are singletons. For this clone: Its antigen remains unknown.

The donors, nominally healthy at sampling, likely had unrecorded immune exposures. The sample taken for sequencing was PBMCs. The clonotype comes from a man between 35 and 55 years old in good health and CMV-seronegative. This chain joins TRBV6-5 and TRBJ1-1; D is perhaps TRBD1 (5 bases). In DNA, the CDR3 is TGTGCCAGCAGTTACTCGTCGGGCAGGGCGTCCGCTTTCTTT. As protein: CASSYSSGRASAFF.